Sequencing of this TCR beta chain was carried out in a study of T cell repertoires in cytomegalovirus infection. As for the study in general: Based on public TCR beta signatures, there were indications of CMV infection and of a matching HLA type.

The CDR3 contains 16 residues. Germline CDR1 SGHTA, CDR2 FQGNSA. The V gene lost 0 bases and the J gene lost 4 bases, with 16 bases spanning the gap. This clonotype occurred many times. The antigen is unknown. One entry per CDR3 protein, called by TCRdb with MiXCR from the reads. The table has around 280,000 distinct CDR3 sequences, 9.6% seen once. Study observations and caveats: Dominating the ex vivo response were HLA-C-restricted CMV-specific TCR beta clonotypes. Of the TCR beta families, the public ones yielded a cumulative frequency that identified carriers of CMV plus the relevant HLA.

The sequence came from a human donor in good health (CMV status not recorded). Some clones in this sample may be carry-over from other donors' samples. The chain couples TRBV7-2 to TRBJ2-7, with a possible D match to TRBD2 (7 bases). The material sequenced was PBMCs. The CDR3 sequence: CASSLAGGAGGYEQYF. In nucleotides, the CDR3 is TGTGCCAGCAGCTTAGCTGGGGGGGCCGGTGGGTACGAGCAGTACTTC.